The 9 T cell receptor beta chains listed next were all sequenced from one sample in a study of breast tumors, draining lymph nodes, adjacent tissues. TCRdb reanalysed the multiplex PCR reads using MiXCR and keeps one entry per CDR3 protein. This sample has more than 80,000 distinct CDR3 sequences; roughly 29% occur once, and the top ten carry about 6%. Samples came from axillary lymph nodes draining the breast cancer. Source material: axillary lymph node tissue. These receptors were obtained from a female donor with breast cancer. Some clones in this sample may be carry-over from other donors' samples.

At least ten counts were recorded for this clonotype. The chain carries TRBV10-3 and TRBJ2-1, with TRBD1 matching 7 bases. The junction had 10 bases not matched to a gene; V was cut back by 2 bases and J by 3 bases. The CDR3 runs to 17 residues. The germline V gene has CDR1 ENHRY and CDR2 SYGVKD. The CDR3 DNA is TGTGCCATCAGTGAGAAACCCCAAGGGGGCTTCTACAATGAGCAGTTCTTC. As protein: CAISEKPQGGFYNEQFF.

Many counts were recorded for this clonotype. The CDR3 is CAGTAPYQETQYF. The CDR3 DNA is TGTGCCGGGACAGCTCCGTACCAAGAGACCCAGTACTTC. The J gene is TRBJ2-5, the V gene TRBV30; 7 positions match TRBD1. CDR1 GTSNPN and CDR2 SVGIG come from the germline V gene (reference sequence). Trimming took 8 bases from V and 0 from J; bases not matched to a gene: 6. This CDR3 has 13 amino acids.

This clonotype was detected many times. The chain joins TRBV28 to TRBJ1-2, with a weak D call TRBD1 (5 bases). The length of the CDR3 is 15 residues. Germline V CDR1 and CDR2: MDHEN, SYDVKM. Trimming left V 2 bases short and J 0 bases short, with 10 bases between. CDR3 nucleotides: TGTGCCAGCAGTTTACCAGGGCGGTCTAACTATGGCTACACCTTC. Translating gives CASSLPGRSNYGYTF.

The V call is TRBV2, the J call TRBJ1-5, with D possibly TRBD1 on 6 matching bases. Trimming removed 7 bases from V and 7 bases from J, with 14 bases in between. Germline V lookup: CDR1 SNHLY, CDR2 FYNNEI. The CDR3 is 13 amino acids. Here the CDR3 DNA reads TGTGCCAGCACCCAGGGAGGGGGGCAGCCCCAGCATTTT. This translates into CASTQGGGQPQHF.

This chain uses TRBV25-1 with TRBJ2-3; no clear D. CDR3 size: 13 residues. Trimming took off 0 bases at V and 6 bases at J, with 7 bases between the two ends. CDR1 and CDR2 (germline): MGHDK, SYGVNS. CDR3 residues: CASSEYQDDTQYF. Here the CDR3 DNA reads TGTGCCAGCAGTGAATACCAAGACGATACGCAGTATTTT. The full variable domain, completed using reference TRBV25-1 and TRBJ2-3, is EADIYQTPRYLVIGTGKKITLECSQTMGHDKMYWYQQDPGMELHLIHYSYGVNSTEKGDLSSESTVSRIRTEHFPLTLESARPSHTSQYLCASSEYQDDTQYFGPGTRLTVL.

This clonotype was recorded many times. It may be a read error: a sequence one base away is much more abundant. V gene TRBV14 combines with J gene TRBJ1-6; D is uncertain. CDR3 length: 15 residues. The germline CDR1 and CDR2 sequences are SGHDN and FVKESK. This CDR3 reads CASSQAVSYNSPPHF. CDR3 sequence (DNA): TGTGCCAGCAGCCAAGCAGTCTCCTATAATTCACCCCCCCACTTT. Full variable domain (missing parts from reference TRBV14 and TRBJ1-6): EAGVTQFPSHSVIEKGQTVTLRCDPISGHDNLYWYRRVMGKEIKFLLHFVKESKQDESGMPNNRFLAERTGGTYSTLKVQPAELEDSGVYFCASSQAVSYNSPPHFGNGTRLTVT.

Concerning this clonotype: At one end the junction does not follow the germline gene, possibly because of a read error. The chain is built from TRBV5-1 and TRBJ2-7, with 7 bases that match TRBD2. The V gene's germline CDR1 is SGHRS and CDR2 YFSETQ. This CDR3 is built from 14 residues. CDR3 nucleotides: TGCGCCAGCGGCTTGGGGGGGGTTAAGTACGAGCAGTACTTC. It specifies CASGLGGVKYEQYF.

Concerning this clonotype: Possible read error: a much larger clone is one base away. In DNA form, the CDR3 reads TGCAGTGCTAGCCGGACTAGCGGAGTAGGTACGCAGTATTTT. Translated: CSASRTSGVGTQYF. The chain couples TRBV20-1 to TRBJ2-3; 10 positions agree with TRBD2. Unmatched junction bases numbered 8, after V lost 3 bases and J lost 8 bases. The germline V gene has CDR1 DFQATT and CDR2 SNEGSKA (reference sequence). The CDR3 loop spans 14 amino acids.

In this sample, this clonotype turned up many times. The genes are TRBV27 and TRBJ2-7; D is perhaps TRBD2 (6 bases). Germline lookup yields CDR1 MNHEY and CDR2 SMNVEV (reference sequence). The CDR3 totals 13 residues. V lost 6 bases and J lost 0, with 9 bases in between. CDR3 bases: TGTGCCAGCAGACGACTAGACTCCTACGAGCAGTACTTC. Translating gives CASRRLDSYEQYF.